A selection of T cell receptor beta chains follows, all from one sample in a study of blood T cells in healthy people across ages. TCRdb reprocessed the 5' RACE reads via MiXCR and lists one record per CDR3 protein. This table holds hundreds of thousands of distinct CDR3 sequences, 58% found once. The sequenced material came from blood. All receptors come from a man aged 30-40 years in good health. The CDR3 runs from the conserved cysteine through the conserved F or W. The D gene is left open where the match is weak. Clone sizes are given selectively: once, few, many, or a class where the clone is expanded.

V gene	clone size	D gene	J gene	CDR3 DNA	CDR3 protein
TRBV29-1	once	.	TRBJ1-2	TGCAGCGTTGAAGGCTCCCGAGGCTATGGCTACACCTTC	CSVEGSRGYGYTF
TRBV27	.	TRBD1	TRBJ1-1	TGTGCCAGCAGTCCACTTCATACAGGGGCGAACACTGAAGCTTTCTTT	CASSPLHTGANTEAFF
TRBV12-3/TRBV12-4	.	.	TRBJ2-3	TGTGCCAGCAGTTCCTGGCGGGCTGCTAGCACAGATACGCAGTATTTT	CASSSWRAASTDTQYF
TRBV29-1	.	TRBD2	TRBJ2-7	TGCAGCGCGGTCGGACTAGCGGAGTCCTACGAGCAGTACTTC	CSAVGLAESYEQYF
TRBV4-1	.	.	TRBJ2-5	TGCGCCAGCAGCCAAGCCCTGGACAGCGCGGACGAGACCCAGTACTTC	CASSQALDSADETQYF
TRBV7-2	.	TRBD2	TRBJ2-5	TGTGCCAGCAGCTTAGATGTTGTGCTAGCGGGGGAGACCCAGTACTTC	CASSLDVVLAGETQYF
TRBV6-5	few	.	TRBJ2-7	TGTGCCAGCAGTTACTCGCCCTCCTACGAGCAGTACTTC	CASSYSPSYEQYF
TRBV12-3/TRBV12-4	.	TRBD1	TRBJ2-6	TGTGCCAGCAGTTTTGACAGGGGTGGGGCATTCTACCCTCTCTCTGGGGCCAACGTCCTGACTTTC	CASSFDRGGAFYPLSGANVLTF
TRBV6-1	.	TRBD1	TRBJ1-6	TGTGCCAGCAGGGCTATAGGACAGGAACTGAGCTCCTATAATTCACCCCTCCACTTT	CASRAIGQELSSYNSPLHF
TRBV7-2	few	TRBD1	TRBJ1-2	TGTGCCAGCAGCTTTCCCGGGACAGGGAATGGCTACACCTTC	CASSFPGTGNGYTF
TRBV10-2	.	TRBD2	TRBJ2-7	TGCGCCAGCAGAGTAGGACTAGCGGTTGACTACGAGCAGTACTTC	CASRVGLAVDYEQYF
TRBV5-6	.	TRBD2	TRBJ2-5	TGTGCCAGCAGATGGACTAGCGGGGGGGATCAAGAGACCCAGTACTTC	CASRWTSGGDQETQYF
TRBV7-9	.	.	TRBJ2-1	TGTGCCAGCAGCCAGGGTTCCACAGGGAGGGTGCAGTTCTTC	CASSQGSTGRVQFF
TRBV7-6	.	.	TRBJ2-1	TGTGCCAGCAGCTTAGAGCGGTCCAGCTCCTACAATGAGCAGTTCTTC	CASSLERSSSYNEQFF
TRBV30	.	TRBD2	TRBJ2-3	TGTGCCTGGAGTCGGGGGGTAGGCACAGATACGCAGTATTTT	CAWSRGVGTDTQYF
TRBV2	.	.	TRBJ2-7	TGTGCCAGCAGTCCGGGTTTCACCTACGAGCAGTACTTC	CASSPGFTYEQYF
TRBV20-1	.	.	TRBJ1-5	TGCAGTGCTCCCGAGGCTCGGGGGGAAAATCAGCCCCAGCATTTT	CSAPEARGENQPQHF
TRBV5-1	few	.	TRBJ2-3	TGCGCCAGCAGCGGCGGATCTCCTAGCACAGATACGCAGTATTTT	CASSGGSPSTDTQYF
TRBV6-1	.	.	TRBJ2-3	TGTGCCAGCCGGTTGGTAGATACGCAGTATTTT	CASRLVDTQYF
TRBV2	.	TRBD2	TRBJ2-1	TGTGCCAGCAGTGCTATCGGACTAGCGGGAGACGAGCAGTTCTTC	CASSAIGLAGDEQFF
TRBV7-8	.	TRBD2	TRBJ2-1	TGTGCCAGCAGCTTAAGACTAGCGGGATTCAATGAGCAGTTCTTC	CASSLRLAGFNEQFF
TRBV7-2	few	TRBD2	TRBJ2-2	TGTGCCAGCAGCTTAGCGGGAGGGCAGGACACCGGGGAGCTGTTTTTT	CASSLAGGQDTGELFF
TRBV20-1	.	.	TRBJ2-7	TGCAGTGCAGCGGACAGGGACTACTACGAGCAGTACTTC	CSAADRDYYEQYF
TRBV27	few	.	TRBJ2-1	TGTGCCAGCAGTTTACTCCCCTACAATGAGCAGTTCTTC	CASSLLPYNEQFF
TRBV20-1	few	.	TRBJ2-7	TGCAGTGCTATCGACAGTGGAGGGGGTGGGTTTTACGAGCAGTACTTC	CSAIDSGGGGFYEQYF
TRBV15	.	.	TRBJ2-3	TGTGCCACCAGCAGTCTTACTTTCCCAGATACGCAGTATTTT	CATSSLTFPDTQYF
TRBV3-1	.	.	TRBJ1-4	TGTGCCAGCAGCCCTTCCGAAGGAGAAAAACTGTTTTTT	CASSPSEGEKLFF
TRBV5-1	.	.	TRBJ2-3	TGCGCCAGCAGCCTCACCCTGAAGGATACGCAGTATTTT	CASSLTLKDTQYF
TRBV27	few	.	TRBJ2-7	TGTGCCAGCAGTTTAACCGCAGAGAGCTCCTACGAGCAGTACTTC	CASSLTAESSYEQYF
TRBV7-9	few	.	TRBJ1-2	TGTGCCAGCAGCTTTCGGGGTCTCTATGGCTACACCTTC	CASSFRGLYGYTF
TRBV25-1	few	TRBD1	TRBJ1-2	TGTGCCAGCAGTGATCTACGACAGGGGAGCCTCTATGGCTACACCTTC	CASSDLRQGSLYGYTF
TRBV29-1	.	TRBD2	TRBJ2-3	TGCAGCGTGAGCGGGAGAATGGGCGTTGGCACAGGTACGCAGTATTTT	CSVSGRMGVGTGTQYF
TRBV20-1	.	.	TRBJ2-1	TGCAGTGCCCTACTCCCGGGTGTTAGCTCCTACAATGAGCAGTTCTTC	CSALLPGVSSYNEQFF
TRBV29-1	.	.	TRBJ2-7	TGCAGCGTAGGTCCCCAGGGAGGCGAGTCCAAGCAGTACTTC	CSVGPQGGESKQYF
TRBV20-1	.	TRBD2	TRBJ2-1	TGCAGTGCTAGGCCCACGGGGACTAGCGGAGCCTACAATGAGCAGTTCTTC	CSARPTGTSGAYNEQFF
TRBV20-1	many	.	TRBJ2-1	TGCAGTGCTAGACCACTAAGTGGCGGGATCTACAATGAGCAGTTCTTC	CSARPLSGGIYNEQFF
TRBV2	.	TRBD2	TRBJ2-1	TGTGCCAGCACCCGCCTAGCGGGGCAAGGGCAGTTCTTC	CASTRLAGQGQFF
TRBV5-6	.	TRBD1	TRBJ2-7	TGTGCCAGCCGCCGGACAGGTCGCGAGATCGAGCAGTACTTC	CASRRTGREIEQYF
TRBV25-1	once	.	TRBJ1-2	TGTGCCAGCAGTGAAGGATCGGGACTCAGTCATTATTGGGACTATGGCTACACCTTC	CASSEGSGLSHYWDYGYTF
TRBV20-1	few	.	TRBJ2-3	TGCAGTGCTAGAGATCTGGCAGATACGCAGTATTTT	CSARDLADTQYF
TRBV7-9	.	.	TRBJ2-7	TGTGCCAGCAGCTCACAACGGGGCGAGCAGTACTTC	CASSSQRGEQYF
TRBV7-2	many	TRBD2	TRBJ2-3	TGTGCCAGCAGCTCCCGACCTAGCGGGAGTAACACAGATACGCAGTATTTT	CASSSRPSGSNTDTQYF
TRBV29-1	.	.	TRBJ2-7	TGCAGCGTTGAAGAAGGGGGGGGCGCAGATTACGAGCAGTACTTC	CSVEEGGGADYEQYF
TRBV7-2	.	TRBD2	TRBJ2-3	TGTGCCAGCAGACCTAGCGGAACAGATACGCAGTATTTT	CASRPSGTDTQYF
TRBV4-2	.	.	TRBJ2-6	TGTGCCAGCAGCCAAAAGGAAGGTACCGGGAGCTCTGGGGCCAACGTCCTGACTTTC	CASSQKEGTGSSGANVLTF
TRBV13	.	.	TRBJ2-6	TGTGCCAGCAGCTCCGGCCGCACTGGGGCCAACGTCCTGACTTTC	CASSSGRTGANVLTF
TRBV27	.	.	TRBJ1-5	TGTGCCAGCAGTCCCACCTGGGAGGATCAGCCCCAGCATTTT	CASSPTWEDQPQHF
TRBV18	once	TRBD1	TRBJ1-1	TGTGCCAGCACCAGGGGACAGGGAAACACTGAAGCTTTCTTT	CASTRGQGNTEAFF
TRBV6-1	.	TRBD2	TRBJ2-7	TGTGCCAGCACCGAAGCTGGGACTAGCGGATACGAGCAGTACTTC	CASTEAGTSGYEQYF
TRBV3-1	.	.	TRBJ2-7	TGTGCCAGCAGCCAGGGGCAGCTAGACTACGAGCAGTACTTC	CASSQGQLDYEQYF
TRBV10-3	.	.	TRBJ2-5	TGTGCCATCAGTGAGTCGAAGGGTGATCGGGAGACCCAGTACTTC	CAISESKGDRETQYF
TRBV29-1	.	TRBD1	TRBJ1-2	TGCAGCGCAGGACAGGGGGCTGGCTATGGCTACACCTTC	CSAGQGAGYGYTF
TRBV15	.	.	TRBJ2-1	TGTGCCACCAGCAGAGCAGCTAGAGCCAATGAGCAGTTCTTC	CATSRAARANEQFF
TRBV29-1	.	.	TRBJ1-2	TGCAGCGTTGGATTGGGGAGGATGAAAGACTACACCTTC	CSVGLGRMKDYTF
TRBV5-5	once	TRBD2	TRBJ2-5	TGTGCCAGCAGCCGGAGCGGGGGGCTTGGCGGGGAGACCCAGTACTTC	CASSRSGGLGGETQYF